This T cell receptor (beta chain) was obtained from a study of cytomegalovirus exposure and HLA in healthy donors. Study-level findings and limits: Being productive about 87% or about 30% of the time was typical of most TCR beta V segments in an earlier analysis.

Note on this clone: Its specificity is not known.

Donors were nominally healthy when sampled, though unrecorded immune exposures were likely. PCR was performed using 60 Vbeta and 13 Jbeta primers. Produced via immunoSEQ multiplex PCR; TCRdb's table is partial and in-frame only. Counted here are 200,000 to 250,000 clones, 70% to 90% occurring once; the ten biggest clones make up approximately 8.4%. This CDR3 has 17 residues. Germline V gene data show CDR1 as SGHVS and CDR2 as FQNEAQ. V was trimmed by 2 bases and J by 0 bases, leaving 14 bases between them. This sequence was found in an older woman in good health and CMV-seropositive. The chain links TRBV7-8 to TRBJ1-3; no clear D. The specimen sequenced was PBMCs. The CDR3 loop is CASSLNRQRHSGNTIYF. The CDR3 DNA sequence: TGTGCCAGCAGCTTAAACAGACAAAGACACTCTGGAAACACCATATATTTT.